This record concerns one TCR beta chain sequence. These data belong to a study of blood T cell repertoires in COVID-19. Study as a whole: Sites in the United States, Italy and Spain provided acute and convalescent COVID-19 samples. T cells, B-cell-depleted T cells, or PBMCs provided the cDNA or gDNA that served as material.

Repertoires were generated with immunoSEQ multiplex PCR, while TCRdb's copy carries only in-frame clones and drops some. This table has more than 100,000 clones, 88% appearing once. V shed 0 bases and J 2 bases; nucleotides not matched to a gene: 0. The V gene's germline CDR1 is LNHDA and CDR2 SQIVND (reference sequence). This CDR3 contains 15 residues. The sample consisted of peripheral blood. This clonotype was sampled from a human donor in a cohort sampled during active COVID-19. The chain couples TRBV19 to TRBJ1-5, with TRBD1 identical over 8 bases. For the CDR3, the DNA is TGTGCCAGTAGTATAGAGACAGGGGGCAATCAGCCCCAGCATTTT. This gives the protein CASSIETGGNQPQHF.